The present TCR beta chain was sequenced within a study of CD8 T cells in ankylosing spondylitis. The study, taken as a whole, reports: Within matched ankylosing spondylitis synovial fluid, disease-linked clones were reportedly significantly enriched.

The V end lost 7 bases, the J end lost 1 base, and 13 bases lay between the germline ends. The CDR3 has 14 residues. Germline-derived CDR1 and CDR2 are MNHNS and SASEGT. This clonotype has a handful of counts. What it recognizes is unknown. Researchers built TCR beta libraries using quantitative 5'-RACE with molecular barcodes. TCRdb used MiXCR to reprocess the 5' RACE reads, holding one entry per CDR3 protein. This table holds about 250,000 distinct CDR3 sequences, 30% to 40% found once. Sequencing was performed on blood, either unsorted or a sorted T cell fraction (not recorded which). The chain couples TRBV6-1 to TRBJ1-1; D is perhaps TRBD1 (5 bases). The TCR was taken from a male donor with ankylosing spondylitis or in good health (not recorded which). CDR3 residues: CASTQGLGNTEAFF. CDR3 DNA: TGTGCCAGCACGCAGGGACTTGGGAACACTGAAGCTTTCTTT.